These 30 T cell receptor beta chains came from one sample sequenced in a study of CXCR3-negative and CXCR3-positive naive CD8 T cells. The study made its TRB cDNA libraries by 5' RACE, adding UMI labels. TCRdb re-called the 5' RACE reads and gives one entry per CDR3 protein, without DNA. This sample's clone table lists some 130,000 distinct CDR3 sequences. The source material was naive CXCR3- CD8+ T cells from blood. The sample's subset: CD45RO-CCR7+CD27+CD95- naive CD8+ T cells lacking CXCR3 (TNR3-). The origin of the receptors is a human donor in good health. Some clones in this sample may be carry-over from other donors' samples.

This chain connects TRBV27 to TRBJ2-7; TCRdb's D call, TRBD2, is unchecked because there is no DNA. This CDR3 has 15 amino acids. Germline values: CDR1 MNHEY, CDR2 SMNVEV (reference sequence). The CDR3 region is CASSLSVPSAYEQYF.

The chain employs TRBV29-1 and TRBJ2-1; no DNA is available, so the TRBD1 call from TCRdb remains unchecked. The CDR3 runs 12 residues. From germline, CDR1 is SQVTM and CDR2 ANQGSEA. CDR3 amino acids: CSHRDSYNEQFF.

The chain links TRBV27 to TRBJ2-1; TCRdb outputs TRBD2, but without DNA this stays unchecked. The length of the CDR3 is 15 residues. Per germline, CDR1 MNHEY and CDR2 SMNVEV (reference sequence). The CDR3 loop reads CASSLGTSGRNEQFF.

The V and J genes are TRBV2 and TRBJ2-7. Germline CDR1 SNHLY, CDR2 FYNNEI. The CDR3 is made up of 15 amino acids. The CDR3 loop reads CASSPLVGSPYEQYF. Filled out from reference TRBV2 and TRBJ2-7, the complete variable domain reads EPEVTQTPSHQVTQMGQEVILRCVPISNHLYFYWYRQILGQKVEFLVSFYNNEISEKSEIFDDQFSVERPDGSNFTLKIRSTKLEDSAMYFCASSPLVGSPYEQYFGPGTRLTVT.

J is TRBJ2-7 and V is TRBV20-1. This CDR3 has 15 amino acids. Germline values: CDR1 DFQATT, CDR2 SNEGSKA (reference sequence). CDR3: CSARRGADSLREQYF.

The V gene is TRBV12-3 or TRBV12-4, the J gene TRBJ1-1; TCRdb returns TRBD1, unconfirmable since there is no DNA. This CDR3 contains 13 residues. The CDR3 loop is CASTFGGDTEAFF.

This chain links TRBV29-1 with TRBJ2-2; the D gene TCRdb calls, TRBD1, cannot be checked with no DNA. CDR1 and CDR2 from the germline V gene are SQVTM and ANQGSEA. The CDR3 sequence is 13 residues long. The CDR3 sequence is CSVEARERGELFF.

V is TRBV13 and J is TRBJ2-3; TCRdb picks TRBD1, but there is no DNA to check that call. CDR1 and CDR2 (germline): PRHDT, FYEKMQ (reference sequence). CDR3 length: 16 residues. This CDR3 is CASSLGPGQGTDTQYF.

The chain's CDR3 is CASSPRGRGYGYTF. The rearrangement uses TRBV13 and TRBJ1-2; TCRdb names TRBD1, which stays unverified in the absence of DNA. Germline V gene lookup returns CDR1 PRHDT and CDR2 FYEKMQ (reference sequence). This CDR3 comprises 14 residues.

The chain joins TRBV11-2 to TRBJ2-2. Per the germline V gene, CDR1 is SGHAT and CDR2 is FQNNGV. This CDR3 contains 14 residues. This CDR3 is CASSKGPYTGELFF.

This chain uses TRBV27 with TRBJ2-2; TCRdb returns TRBD2, unconfirmable since there is no DNA. Germline V gene lookup returns CDR1 MNHEY and CDR2 SMNVEV (reference sequence). The CDR3 loop spans 14 amino acids. CDR3 protein: CASTSGENTGELFF.

This chain connects TRBV3-1 to TRBJ2-1. The CDR3 covers 14 residues. In germline, CDR1 is LGHDT, CDR2 YNNKEL (reference sequence). Here the CDR3 reads CASSLDGSYNEQFF.

CDR3 amino acids: CASSVRTDPGNTIYF. The gene calls are TRBV3-1 and TRBJ1-3. This CDR3 is 15 amino acids long. Germline CDR1 reads LGHDT; CDR2 reads YNNKEL (reference sequence).

The rearrangement joins TRBV29-1 to TRBJ1-4; TCRdb returns TRBD1, unconfirmable since there is no DNA. CDR3 length equals 11 residues. CDR1 is SQVTM, CDR2 ANQGSEA, per germline. Here the CDR3 reads CSVEGDEKLFF.

This chain links TRBV5-5 with TRBJ2-2. This CDR3 contains 13 residues. Germline V lookup: CDR1 SGHKS, CDR2 YYEKEE (reference sequence). The CDR3 region is CASSLEWTGELFF.

The rearrangement joins TRBV2 to TRBJ2-1. This CDR3 contains 14 residues. In germline, CDR1 is SNHLY, CDR2 FYNNEI. The CDR3 reads CASANGPTGNEQFF.

The gene calls are TRBV21-1 and TRBJ2-6. TRBV21-1 is given as a pseudogene. The CDR3 length is 17 residues. The CDR3 sequence: CASRRSGSTPGANVLTF.

The chain uses TRBV6-2 or TRBV6-3 and TRBJ1-1; the D call of TRBD1 rests on TCRdb alone, since no DNA is present to check it. Germline V gene lookup returns CDR1 MNHEY and CDR2 SVGEGT. There are 12 residues in the CDR3. CDR3 residues: CASGARGVQAFF.

This chain connects TRBV28 to TRBJ2-5. Germline assignment: CDR1 MDHEN and CDR2 SYDVKM. This CDR3 is built from 15 residues. CDR3 region: CASSFFVSGQETQYF.

The J gene is TRBJ2-7, the V gene TRBV12-5; the TCRdb call, TRBD1, lacks DNA for checking. The CDR3 loop spans 15 amino acids. The germline gives CDR1 LGHNT, CDR2 FRNRAP. CDR3 protein: CASGKPGEGTYEQYF.

The chain couples TRBV12-3 or TRBV12-4 to TRBJ2-3; the D gene TCRdb calls, TRBD1, cannot be checked with no DNA. The CDR3 has 13 amino acids. The CDR3 loop is CASSQGLGDTQYF.

V is TRBV12-3 or TRBV12-4 and J is TRBJ2-7; no DNA is available, so the TRBD2 call from TCRdb remains unchecked. The CDR3 is 12 amino acids. The CDR3 reads CASSRLAYEQYF.

V is TRBV5-1 and J is TRBJ2-1. The CDR3 consists of 13 residues. The germline V gene encodes CDR1 SGHRS and CDR2 YFSETQ. The CDR3 here is CASSLPEYNEQFF.

CDR3 sequence reads: CASSHVNVQETQYF. The rearrangement uses TRBV4-1 and TRBJ2-5. This CDR3 comprises 14 residues. From germline, CDR1 is MGHRA and CDR2 YSYEKL.

The chain is built from TRBV29-1 and TRBJ1-2; TCRdb's assignment of TRBD1 cannot be checked, as there is no DNA. CDR1 is SQVTM, CDR2 ANQGSEA, per germline. This CDR3 region has 13 residues. The CDR3 protein is CSVEGQGAQGYTF.

The chain couples TRBV27 to TRBJ2-7; TCRdb reports TRBD1, a call that lacks DNA to check it against. Germline assignment: CDR1 MNHEY and CDR2 SMNVEV (reference sequence). CDR3 length: 12 amino acids. This chain's CDR3 is CASSDRAGEQYF.

J is TRBJ2-1 and V is TRBV6-2 or TRBV6-3; TCRdb outputs TRBD1, but without DNA this stays unchecked. Germline values: CDR1 MNHEY, CDR2 SVGEGT. The CDR3 has 14 residues. The CDR3 protein is CASSPRDTYNEQFF.

This sequence joins TRBV20-1 and TRBJ1-1; no DNA is available, so the TRBD1 call from TCRdb remains unchecked. This CDR3 spans 14 amino acids. Germline CDR1 reads DFQATT; CDR2 reads SNEGSKA (reference sequence). CDR3 in amino acids: CSARDRPPGTEAFF.

The J gene is TRBJ2-5, the V gene TRBV29-1. Germline V gives CDR1 SQVTM, CDR2 ANQGSEA. This CDR3 spans 12 amino acids. CDR3 sequence reads: CSVDSLSETQYF.

The chain has TRBV12-3 or TRBV12-4 and TRBJ2-7; the D call from TCRdb, TRBD2, cannot be confirmed without DNA. The CDR3 is made up of 16 amino acids. The CDR3 sequence: CASSLAPHGHAYEQYF.